These 14 T cell receptor beta chains were all obtained from the same sample, sequenced in a study of neurological immune-mediated disorders (dated by TCRdb to the late 2010s). Library preparation was by 5' RACE. The reads were generated on an Illumina HiSeq 2500. TCRdb reprocessed the public reads (quality trimming at Q25 with fastp, clone calling with MiXCR) and kept in-frame beta chains. Identical CDR3 protein sequences are pooled into one entry, listed with their most common genes and DNA. A total of about 50,000 distinct CDR3 sequences appear in this sample, about a tenth of them only once. 20% to 25% of the sample comes from the top ten. Sequencing was done on a sample of PBMCs. The receptors originated from a middle-aged woman with HTLV-1-associated myelopathy (HAM/TSP).

This clonotype rates as medium-sized (0.01 to 0.1%). The gene calls are TRBV7-6 and TRBJ1-6; unclear D gene. This CDR3 has 15 amino acids. Germline V gene data show CDR1 as SGHVS and CDR2 as FNYEAQ. Trimming removed 1 base from V and 10 bases from J, with 14 bases in between. DNA for the CDR3: TGTGCCAGCAGCTTAGAAGACGGTGATGGCTCACCCCTCCACTTT. Its protein is CASSLEDGDGSPLHF.

At least ten counts were recorded for this clonotype. The chain carries TRBV5-1 and TRBJ2-7; tentative D call: TRBD2 (5 bases). V shed 4 bases and J shed 5 bases, with 16 bases lying between them. Germline CDR1 SGHRS, CDR2 YFSETQ. The CDR3 sequence is 14 residues long. CDR3 in amino acids: CASSLRTSRDEQYF. The CDR3 bases are TGCGCCAGCAGCCTGCGGACTTCCCGGGACGAGCAGTACTTC.

This clonotype was detected many times. This chain connects TRBV20-1 to TRBJ2-3; D perhaps matches TRBD2 (5 bases). Germline V gene lookup returns CDR1 DFQATT and CDR2 SNEGSKA (reference sequence). Trimming left V 6 bases short and J 6 bases short, with 22 bases between. The CDR3 has 15 amino acids. CDR3 nucleotides: TGCAGTGCCCTTATCTCGGACGTTTCGGGGGATACGCAGTATTTT. This gives the protein CSALISDVSGDTQYF.

This clonotype was counted ten times or more. V usage is TRBV12-3 or TRBV12-4 and J usage is TRBJ2-5; 14 bases line up with TRBD2. The CDR3 loop spans 16 amino acids. The V and J ends lost 4 bases and 5 bases, in that order; junction bases with no gene match: 6. The CDR3 DNA follows: TGTGCCAGCAGTTCGACTAGCGGGGGGGCCCTTGAGACCCAGTACTTC. Residues: CASSSTSGGALETQYF.

This clonotype has at least ten counts. The V gene is TRBV7-2, the J gene TRBJ2-1, with 11 bases matching TRBD2. The CDR3 sequence is 15 residues long. Germline CDR1 reads SGHTA; CDR2 reads FQGNSA. V was pared by 3 bases and J by 4 bases, with 2 bases of the junction left unmatched. In DNA form, the CDR3 reads TGTGCCAGCAGCTTGGCTAGCGGGGGGTACAATGAGCAGTTCTTC. Amino acids: CASSLASGGYNEQFF.

This clonotype was found once. This may come from a read error, since a much larger clone is one base off. The chain recombines TRBV29-1 with TRBJ1-2, with D unresolved. The V and J ends lost 3 bases and 4 bases respectively, with 9 bases between them. The length of the CDR3 is 12 residues. The germline CDR1 and CDR2 sequences are SQVTM and ANQGSEA. CDR3: CSVENKGYGYTF. The CDR3 DNA reads TGCAGCGTTGAGAACAAGGGCTATGGCTACACCTTC.

This clonotype was picked up many times. The chain carries TRBV5-1 and TRBJ2-5; D is perhaps TRBD2 (6 bases). Trimming shortened V by 5 bases and J by 9 bases, and 17 bases separated the two germline ends. The CDR3 is 13 amino acids. CDR1 and CDR2 (germline): SGHRS, YFSETQ. The CDR3 loop reads CASSTEGPLAQYF. The DNA of the CDR3 is TGCGCCAGCAGTACGGAGGGCCCCTTGGCCCAGTACTTC. Using reference TRBV5-1 and TRBJ2-5 for the parts outside the CDR3, the full variable domain is KAGVTQTPRYLIKTRGQQVTLSCSPISGHRSVSWYQQTPGQGLQFLFEYFSETQRNKGNFPGRFSGRQFSNSRSEMNVSTLELGDSALYLCASSTEGPLAQYFGPGTRLLVL.

This clonotype was counted ten times or more. The chain employs TRBV9 and TRBJ2-3; D unresolved. The CDR3 is made up of 14 amino acids. Trimming removed 4 bases at V and 0 bases at J, with 9 bases between. The germline CDR1 and CDR2 sequences are SGDLS and YYNGEE. CDR3 nucleotide sequence: TGTGCCAGCAGCTCCTCCCCCAGCACAGATACGCAGTATTTT. This sequence encodes CASSSSPSTDTQYF. The full variable domain, with the rest looked up from reference TRBV9 and TRBJ2-3, is DSGVTQTPKHLITATGQRVTLRCSPRSGDLSVYWYQQSLDQGLQFLIQYYNGEERAKGNILERFSAQQFPDLHSELNLSSLELGDSALYFCASSSSPSTDTQYFGPGTRLTVL.

This clonotype has ten or more counts. V gene TRBV24-1 combines with J gene TRBJ2-7; the D gene is possibly TRBD1 (5 bases). CDR3 length: 12 amino acids. Trimming removed 3 bases at V and 9 bases at J, with 11 bases between. CDR1 and CDR2 (germline): KGHDR, SFDVKD. CDR3 sequence (DNA): TGTGCCACCAGTGATACAGGAGTGTGGCAGTACTTC. This codes for CATSDTGVWQYF.

For this clonotype: A much larger clone differs from this one at a single base, so this may be a read error. The chain recombines TRBV6-2 or TRBV6-3 with TRBJ2-5, with unresolved D. The CDR3 contains 17 residues. The V end was cut by 0 bases, the J end by 0 bases, with 14 bases between. Germline assignment: CDR1 MNHEY and CDR2 SVGEGT. The CDR3 reads CASSYSWASRHQETQYF. The CDR3 DNA follows: TGTGCCAGCAGTTACTCCTGGGCGTCTCGACACCAAGAGACCCAGTACTTC.

The sample holds many counts of this clonotype. The chain combines TRBV11-3 with TRBJ2-1; no clear D gene. Per the germline V gene, CDR1 is SGHNT and CDR2 is YENEEA. The CDR3 loop spans 12 amino acids. V was pared by 2 bases and J by 6 bases, with 5 bases between. CDR3 amino acids: CASSLNTNEQFF. CDR3 coding DNA: TGTGCCAGCAGCTTAAACACCAATGAGCAGTTCTTC.

In this sample, this clonotype turned up a few times. The chain uses TRBV29-1 and TRBJ2-1, with D unresolved. The CDR3 is made up of 12 amino acids. Trimming took 8 bases from V and 4 from J, leaving 12 bases between them. Germline V gene data show CDR1 as SQVTM and CDR2 as ANQGSEA. The CDR3 nucleotides are TGCAGCATACTAATTCGGTACAATGAGCAGTTCTTC. Its translation: CSILIRYNEQFF.

Concerning this clonotype itself: This may stem from a read error, because a much larger clone lies one nucleotide away. The V call is TRBV3-1, the J call TRBJ2-3; D is uncertain. The CDR3 has 13 amino acids. Germline V gene sequence: CDR1 LGHDT, CDR2 YNNKEL (reference sequence). The CDR3 spells CASNQALSDTQYF. In nucleotides, the CDR3 is TGTGCCAGCAACCAAGCTCTTTCAGATACGCAGTATTTT.

The table lists this clonotype with many counts. The chain has TRBV15 and TRBJ2-3, with a possible D match to TRBD1 (6 bases). Germline V gene data show CDR1 as LNHNV and CDR2 as YYDKDF (reference sequence). The CDR3 length is 18 residues. The V and J ends lost 3 bases and 1 base respectively, with 20 bases between them. The chain's CDR3 is CATSRDSRNVLGTDTQYF. In DNA form, the CDR3 reads TGTGCCACCAGCAGGGACAGTCGGAACGTCCTCGGCACAGATACGCAGTATTTT.